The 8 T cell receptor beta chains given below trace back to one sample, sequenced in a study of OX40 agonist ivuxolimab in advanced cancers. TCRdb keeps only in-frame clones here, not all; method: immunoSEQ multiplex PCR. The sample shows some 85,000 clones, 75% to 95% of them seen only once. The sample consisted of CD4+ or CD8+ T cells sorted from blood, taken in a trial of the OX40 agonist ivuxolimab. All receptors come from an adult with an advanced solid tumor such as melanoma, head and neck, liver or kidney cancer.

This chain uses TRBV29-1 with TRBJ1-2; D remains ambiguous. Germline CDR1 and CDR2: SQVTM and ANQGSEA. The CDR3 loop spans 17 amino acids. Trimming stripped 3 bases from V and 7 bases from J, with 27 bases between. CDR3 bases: TGCAGCGTTGACGGGGTCAGTAGTAGTGATCTCGGTGGTGGCTACACCTTC. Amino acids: CSVDGVSSSDLGGGYTF.

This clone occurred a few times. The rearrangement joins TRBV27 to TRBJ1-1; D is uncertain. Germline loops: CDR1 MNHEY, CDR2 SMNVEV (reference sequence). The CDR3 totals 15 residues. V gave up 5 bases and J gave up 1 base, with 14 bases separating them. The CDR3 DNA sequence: TGTGCCAGCAGTCTCACCCCAAGAACGAACACTGAAGCTTTCTTT. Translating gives CASSLTPRTNTEAFF.

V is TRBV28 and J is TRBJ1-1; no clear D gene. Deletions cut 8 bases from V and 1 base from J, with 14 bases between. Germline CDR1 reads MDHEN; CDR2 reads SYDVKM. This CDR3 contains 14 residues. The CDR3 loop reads CASGGTLKNTEAFF. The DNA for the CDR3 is TGTGCCAGCGGAGGCACACTAAAGAACACTGAAGCTTTCTTT.

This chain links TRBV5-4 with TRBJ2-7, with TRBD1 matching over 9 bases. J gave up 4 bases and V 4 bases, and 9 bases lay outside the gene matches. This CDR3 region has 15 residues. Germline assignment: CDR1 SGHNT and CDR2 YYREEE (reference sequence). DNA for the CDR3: TGTGCCAGCAGCGTGGGACAGGGAAAGGGGTACGAGCAGTACTTC. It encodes CASSVGQGKGYEQYF.

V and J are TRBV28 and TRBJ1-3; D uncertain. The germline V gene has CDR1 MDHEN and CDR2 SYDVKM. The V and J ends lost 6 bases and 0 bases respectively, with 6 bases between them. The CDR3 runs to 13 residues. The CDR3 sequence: CASSGYSGNTIYF. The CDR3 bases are TGTGCCAGCAGCGGTTACTCTGGAAACACCATATATTTT.

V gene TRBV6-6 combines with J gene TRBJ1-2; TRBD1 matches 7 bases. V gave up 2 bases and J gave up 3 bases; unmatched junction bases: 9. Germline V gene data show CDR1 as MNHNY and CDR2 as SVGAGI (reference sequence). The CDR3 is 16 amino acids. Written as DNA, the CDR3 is TGTGCCAGCAGTTACGGACAGGATTGGGCGGACTATGGCTACACCTTC. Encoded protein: CASSYGQDWADYGYTF.

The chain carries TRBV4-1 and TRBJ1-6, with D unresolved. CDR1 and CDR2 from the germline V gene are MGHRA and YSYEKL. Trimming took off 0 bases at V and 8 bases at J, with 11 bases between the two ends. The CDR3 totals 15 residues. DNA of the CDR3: TGCGCCAGCAGCCAAGAGGCGGTGGGTTATTCACCCCTCCACTTT. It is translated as CASSQEAVGYSPLHF.

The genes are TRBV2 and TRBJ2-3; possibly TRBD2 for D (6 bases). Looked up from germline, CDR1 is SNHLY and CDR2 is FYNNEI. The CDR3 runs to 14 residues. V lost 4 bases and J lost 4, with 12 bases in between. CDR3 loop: CASSATGVADTQYF. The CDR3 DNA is TGTGCCAGCAGTGCAACGGGAGTGGCAGATACGCAGTATTTT.